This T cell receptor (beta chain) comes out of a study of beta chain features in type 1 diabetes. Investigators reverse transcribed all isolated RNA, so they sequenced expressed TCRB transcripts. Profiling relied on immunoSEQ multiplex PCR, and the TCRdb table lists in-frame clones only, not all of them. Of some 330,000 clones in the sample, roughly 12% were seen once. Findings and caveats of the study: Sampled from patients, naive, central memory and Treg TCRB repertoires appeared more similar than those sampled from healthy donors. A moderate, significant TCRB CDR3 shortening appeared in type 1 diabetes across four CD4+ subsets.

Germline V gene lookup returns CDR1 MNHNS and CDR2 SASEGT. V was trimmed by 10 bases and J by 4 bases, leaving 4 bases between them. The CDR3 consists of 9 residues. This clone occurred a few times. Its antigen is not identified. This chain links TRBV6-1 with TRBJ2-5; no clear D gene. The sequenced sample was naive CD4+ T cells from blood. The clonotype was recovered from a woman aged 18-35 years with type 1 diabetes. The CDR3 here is CANGETQYF. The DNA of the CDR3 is TGTGCCAACGGAGAGACCCAGTACTTC.